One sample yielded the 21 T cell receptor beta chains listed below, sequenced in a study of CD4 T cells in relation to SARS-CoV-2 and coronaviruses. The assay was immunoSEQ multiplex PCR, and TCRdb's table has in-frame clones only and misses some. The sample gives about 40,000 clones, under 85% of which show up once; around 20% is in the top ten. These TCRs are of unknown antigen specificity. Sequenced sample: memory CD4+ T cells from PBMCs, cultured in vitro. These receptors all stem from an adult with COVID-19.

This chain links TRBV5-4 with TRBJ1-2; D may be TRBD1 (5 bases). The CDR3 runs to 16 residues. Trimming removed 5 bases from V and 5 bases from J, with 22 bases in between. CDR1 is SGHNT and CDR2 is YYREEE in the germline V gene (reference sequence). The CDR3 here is CASRSAGFSFGYGYTF. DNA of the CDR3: TGTGCCAGCAGATCAGCAGGGTTCTCCTTTGGATATGGCTACACCTTC.

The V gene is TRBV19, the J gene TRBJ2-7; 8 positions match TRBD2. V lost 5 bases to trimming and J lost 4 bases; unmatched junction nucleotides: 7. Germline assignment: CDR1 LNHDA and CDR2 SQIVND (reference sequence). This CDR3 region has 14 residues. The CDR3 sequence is CASSQAGEWYEQYF. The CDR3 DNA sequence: TGTGCCAGTAGTCAAGCGGGAGAGTGGTACGAGCAGTACTTC.

The CDR3 bases are TGTGCCAGCAGTTACATAGGGAGGAGGACCCAGTACTTC. Translated, it gives CASSYIGRRTQYF. The chain recombines TRBV6-2 or TRBV6-3 with TRBJ2-5; possibly TRBD2 for D (6 bases). With 2 bases removed from V and 7 bases from J, the gap between germline ends came to 11 bases. The CDR3 totals 13 residues. The germline gives CDR1 MNHEY, CDR2 SVGEGT.

The CDR3 DNA is TGTGCCAGCAGCCAAGGTTTGCTAGCGGGAGGGCGATATTGGCAGTACTTC. Protein product: CASSQGLLAGGRYWQYF. J is TRBJ2-7 and V is TRBV3-1 (or the pseudogene TRBV3-2); 12 bases fit TRBD2. The trim removed 1 base at V and 9 bases at J, leaving 13 bases unmatched. The CDR3 is 17 amino acids. Germline lookup yields CDR1 LGHDT and CDR2 YNNKEL (reference sequence).

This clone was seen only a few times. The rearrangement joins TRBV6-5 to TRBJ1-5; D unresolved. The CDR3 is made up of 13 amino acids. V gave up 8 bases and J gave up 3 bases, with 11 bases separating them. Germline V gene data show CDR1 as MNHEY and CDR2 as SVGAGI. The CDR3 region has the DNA TGTGCCAGCTATCGGTATACCAATCAGCCCCAGCATTTT. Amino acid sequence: CASYRYTNQPQHF.

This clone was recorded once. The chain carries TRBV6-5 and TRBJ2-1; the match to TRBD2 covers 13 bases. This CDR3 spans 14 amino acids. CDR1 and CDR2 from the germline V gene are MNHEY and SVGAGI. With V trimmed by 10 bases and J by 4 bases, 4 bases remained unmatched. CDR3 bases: TGTGCCACCACTAGCGGGAGGGGATACAATGAGCAGTTCTTC. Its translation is CATTSGRGYNEQFF.

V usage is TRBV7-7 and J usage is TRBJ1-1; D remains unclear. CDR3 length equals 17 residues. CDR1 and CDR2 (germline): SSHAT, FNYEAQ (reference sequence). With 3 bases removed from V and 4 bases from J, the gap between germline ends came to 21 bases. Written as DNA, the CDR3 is TGTGCCAGCAGCTTTTCTTTTATTGGACGAAGGGCCACTGAAGCTTTCTTT. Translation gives CASSFSFIGRRATEAFF.

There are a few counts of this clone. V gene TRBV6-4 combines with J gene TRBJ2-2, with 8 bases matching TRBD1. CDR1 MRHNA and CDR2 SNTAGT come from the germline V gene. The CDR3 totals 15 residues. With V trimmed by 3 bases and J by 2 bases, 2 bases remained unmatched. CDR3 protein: CASSEGQGNTGELFF. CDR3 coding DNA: TGTGCCAGCAGTGAAGGACAGGGAAACACCGGGGAGCTGTTTTTT.

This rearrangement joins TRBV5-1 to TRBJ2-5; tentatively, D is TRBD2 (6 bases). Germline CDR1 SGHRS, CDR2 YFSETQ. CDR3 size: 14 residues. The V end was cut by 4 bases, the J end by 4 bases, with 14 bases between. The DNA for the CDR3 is TGCGCCAGCAGCCGGGACGCGGGAAGAGAGACCCAGTACTTC. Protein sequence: CASSRDAGRETQYF.

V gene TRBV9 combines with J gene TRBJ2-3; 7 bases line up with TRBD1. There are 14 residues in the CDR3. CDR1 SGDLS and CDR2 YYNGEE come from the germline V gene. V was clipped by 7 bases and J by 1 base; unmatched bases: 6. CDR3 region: CASGPGQGTDTQYF. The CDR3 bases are TGTGCCAGCGGGCCCGGACAGGGCACAGATACGCAGTATTTT.

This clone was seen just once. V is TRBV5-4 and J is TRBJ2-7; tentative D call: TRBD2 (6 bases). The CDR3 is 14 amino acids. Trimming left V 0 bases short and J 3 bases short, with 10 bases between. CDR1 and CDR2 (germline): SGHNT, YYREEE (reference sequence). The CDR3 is CASSLGPGDYEQYF. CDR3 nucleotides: TGTGCCAGCAGCTTGGGACCGGGGGACTACGAGCAGTACTTC.

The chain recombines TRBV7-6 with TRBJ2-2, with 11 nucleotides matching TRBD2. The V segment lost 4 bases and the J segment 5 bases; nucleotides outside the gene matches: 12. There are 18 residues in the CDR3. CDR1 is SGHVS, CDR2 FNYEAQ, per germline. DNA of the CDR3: TGTGCCAGCAGCTGGAACGCCCCGACTAGCGGGACGACCGGGGAGCTGTTTTTT. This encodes CASSWNAPTSGTTGELFF.

Here the CDR3 reads CASLRTGAGEQYF. In DNA, the CDR3 is TGTGCCAGCCTAAGGACAGGGGCAGGCGAGCAGTACTTC. The genes are TRBV28 and TRBJ2-7, with 9 bases matching TRBD1. The CDR3 consists of 13 residues. Losses at the gene ends were 8 bases for V and 6 bases for J; bases not matched to a gene: 8. Germline CDR1 MDHEN, CDR2 SYDVKM.

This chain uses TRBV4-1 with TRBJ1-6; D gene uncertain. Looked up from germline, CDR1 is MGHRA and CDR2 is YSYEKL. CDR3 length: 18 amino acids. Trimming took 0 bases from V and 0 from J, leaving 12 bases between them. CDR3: CASSQDADKSSYNSPLHF. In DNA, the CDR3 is TGCGCCAGCAGCCAAGATGCAGATAAGAGCTCCTATAATTCACCCCTCCACTTT.

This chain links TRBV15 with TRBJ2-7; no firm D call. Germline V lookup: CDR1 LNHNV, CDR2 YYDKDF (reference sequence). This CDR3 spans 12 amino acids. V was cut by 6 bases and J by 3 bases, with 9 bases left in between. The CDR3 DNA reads TGTGCCACCAGTCACGACAACTACGAGCAGTACTTC. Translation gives CATSHDNYEQYF. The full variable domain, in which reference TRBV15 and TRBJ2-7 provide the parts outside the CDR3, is DAMVIQNPRYQVTQFGKPVTLSCSQTLNHNVMYWYQQKSSQAPKLLFHYYDKDFNNEADTPDNFQSRRPNTSFCFLDIRSPGLGDTAMYLCATSHDNYEQYFGPGTRLTVT.

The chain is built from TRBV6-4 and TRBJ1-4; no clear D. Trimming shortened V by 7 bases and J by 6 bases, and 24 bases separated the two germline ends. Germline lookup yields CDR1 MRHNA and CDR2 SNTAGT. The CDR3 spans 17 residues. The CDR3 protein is CASIRPTLGPADEKLFF. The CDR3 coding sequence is TGTGCCAGCATCCGACCAACTCTAGGGCCAGCGGATGAAAAACTGTTTTTT.

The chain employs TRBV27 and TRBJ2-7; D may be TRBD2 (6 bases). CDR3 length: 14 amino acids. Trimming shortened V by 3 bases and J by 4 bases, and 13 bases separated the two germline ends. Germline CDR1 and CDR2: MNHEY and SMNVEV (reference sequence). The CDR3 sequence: CASSFGGSKYEQYF. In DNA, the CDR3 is TGTGCCAGCAGTTTTGGGGGGAGCAAGTACGAGCAGTACTTC.

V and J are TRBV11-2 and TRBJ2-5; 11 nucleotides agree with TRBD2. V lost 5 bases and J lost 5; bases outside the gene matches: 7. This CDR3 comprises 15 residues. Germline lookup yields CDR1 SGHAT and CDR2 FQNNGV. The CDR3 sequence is CASSLLAGVGETQYF. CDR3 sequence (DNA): TGTGCCAGCAGCCTACTAGCGGGAGTGGGCGAGACCCAGTACTTC.

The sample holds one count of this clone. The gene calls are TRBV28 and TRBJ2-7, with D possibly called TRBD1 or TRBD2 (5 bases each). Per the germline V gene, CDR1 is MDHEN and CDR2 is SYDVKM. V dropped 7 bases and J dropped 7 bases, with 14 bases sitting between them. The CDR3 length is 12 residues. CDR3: CASNSEGSEQYF. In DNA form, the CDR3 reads TGTGCCAGCAATTCCGAGGGGTCTGAGCAGTACTTC.

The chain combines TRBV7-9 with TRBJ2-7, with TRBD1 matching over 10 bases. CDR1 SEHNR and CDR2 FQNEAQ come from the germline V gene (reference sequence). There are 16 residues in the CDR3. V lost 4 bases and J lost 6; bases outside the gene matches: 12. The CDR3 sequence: CASSSLVGGQGIEQYF. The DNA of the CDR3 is TGTGCCAGCAGCTCACTAGTTGGGGGACAGGGGATCGAGCAGTACTTC.

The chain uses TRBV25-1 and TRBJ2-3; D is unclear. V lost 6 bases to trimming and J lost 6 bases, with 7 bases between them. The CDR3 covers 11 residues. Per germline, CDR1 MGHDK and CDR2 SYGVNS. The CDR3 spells CASRNLDTQYF. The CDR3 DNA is TGTGCCAGCAGGAACCTGGATACGCAGTATTTT.